The sequence of this T cell receptor (beta chain) was determined in a study of blood T cell repertoires in COVID-19. This table comes from immunoSEQ multiplex PCR, and its TCRdb copy is limited to in-frame clones, with some not included. The sample yields 150,000 to 200,000 clones, around 81% seen once. Trimming shortened V by 4 bases and J by 3 bases, and 14 bases separated the two germline ends. In germline, CDR1 is SGHNT, CDR2 YYREEE (reference sequence). This CDR3 is built from 16 residues. This clonotype was obtained from a man in his sixties with active or convalescent COVID-19. The rearrangement links TRBV5-4 to TRBJ2-6; maybe TRBD1 (5 bases). The sample taken for sequencing was peripheral blood. CDR3 loop: CASSPGQGGGANVLTF. DNA for the CDR3: TGTGCCAGCAGCCCTGGCCAGGGTGGTGGGGCCAACGTCCTGACTTTC.